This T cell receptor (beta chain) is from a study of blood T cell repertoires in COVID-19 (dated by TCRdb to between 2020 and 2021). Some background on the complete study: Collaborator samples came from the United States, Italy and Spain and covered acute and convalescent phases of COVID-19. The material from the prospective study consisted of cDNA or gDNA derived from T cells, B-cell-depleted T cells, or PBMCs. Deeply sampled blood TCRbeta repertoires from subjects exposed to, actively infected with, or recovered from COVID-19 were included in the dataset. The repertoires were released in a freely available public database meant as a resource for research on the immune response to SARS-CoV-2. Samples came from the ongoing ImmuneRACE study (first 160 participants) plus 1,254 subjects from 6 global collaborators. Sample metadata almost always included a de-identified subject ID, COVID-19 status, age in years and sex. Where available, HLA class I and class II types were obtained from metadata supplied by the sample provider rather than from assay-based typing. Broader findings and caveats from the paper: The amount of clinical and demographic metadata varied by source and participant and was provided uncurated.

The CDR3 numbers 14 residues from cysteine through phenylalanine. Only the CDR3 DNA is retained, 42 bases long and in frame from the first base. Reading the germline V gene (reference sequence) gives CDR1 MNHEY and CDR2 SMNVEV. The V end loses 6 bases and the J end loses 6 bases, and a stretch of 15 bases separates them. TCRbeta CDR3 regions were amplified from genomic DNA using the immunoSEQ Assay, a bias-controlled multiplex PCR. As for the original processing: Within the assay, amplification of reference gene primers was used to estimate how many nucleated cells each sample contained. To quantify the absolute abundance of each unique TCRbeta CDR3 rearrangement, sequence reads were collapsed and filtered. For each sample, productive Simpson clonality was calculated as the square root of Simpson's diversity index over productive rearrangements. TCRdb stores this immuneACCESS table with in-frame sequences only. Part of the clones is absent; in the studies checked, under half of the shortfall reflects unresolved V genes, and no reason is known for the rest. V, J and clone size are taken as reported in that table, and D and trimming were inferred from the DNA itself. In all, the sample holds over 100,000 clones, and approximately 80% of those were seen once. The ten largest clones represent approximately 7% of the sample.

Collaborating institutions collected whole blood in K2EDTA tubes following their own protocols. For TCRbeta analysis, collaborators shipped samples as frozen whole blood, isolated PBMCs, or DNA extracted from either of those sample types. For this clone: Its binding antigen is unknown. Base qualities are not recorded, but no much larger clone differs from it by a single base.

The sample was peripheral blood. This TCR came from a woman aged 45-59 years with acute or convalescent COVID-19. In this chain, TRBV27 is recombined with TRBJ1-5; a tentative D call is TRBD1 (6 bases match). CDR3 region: CASRAQGWTQPQHF. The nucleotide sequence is TGTGCCAGCAGGGCCCAGGGGTGGACTCAGCCCCAGCATTTT.